This passage covers 30 T cell receptor beta chains from one sample sequenced in a study of blood T cell repertoires in COVID-19 (dated by TCRdb to about 2020). The library was made by the immunoSEQ multiplex PCR assay. In its TCRdb copy, this immuneACCESS table keeps in-frame sequences only and misses some clones. Where compared with another copy, unresolved V genes explain less than half of these, and the others have no known cause. This sample holds fewer than 250,000 clones; 70% to 90% were observed only once. 0.65% to 0.85% of the sample is held by the ten biggest clonotypes. Material: peripheral blood. These receptor sequences come from a man aged 35 to 55 with acute or convalescent COVID-19.

In DNA, the CDR3 is TGTGCCAGCAGCTTAGGGGAGACGGGGGAGACCCAGTACTTC. It yields the protein CASSLGETGETQYF. The J gene is TRBJ2-5, the V gene TRBV7-9, with a possible D match to TRBD2 (5 bases). The CDR3 loop spans 14 amino acids. The V end was cut by 1 base, the J end by 5 bases, with 11 bases between. Germline CDR1 SEHNR, CDR2 FQNEAQ (reference sequence).

The chain is built from TRBV5-1 and TRBJ2-3; TRBD1 matches at 7 bases. With V trimmed by 1 base and J by 3 bases, 5 bases remained unmatched. The germline V gene has CDR1 SGHRS and CDR2 YFSETQ. CDR3 size: 15 residues. This CDR3 reads CASSLTGTVTDTQYF. In DNA, the CDR3 is TGCGCCAGCAGCTTGACCGGGACAGTGACAGATACGCAGTATTTT.

This clone was found once. Distinct nucleotide sequences in the sample also encode this CDR3. The gene calls are TRBV12-3 or TRBV12-4 and TRBJ1-5; the D gene is possibly TRBD1 (5 bases). The CDR3 contains 13 residues. The V end was cut by 3 bases, the J end by 6 bases, with 9 bases between. CDR3 DNA sequence: TGTGCCAGCAGTTTGGGAGGGGCTCAGCCCCAGCATTTT. Protein product: CASSLGGAQPQHF.

V and J are TRBV5-1 and TRBJ2-3; TRBD1 aligns across 8 bases. The V gene end was trimmed by 4 bases and the J gene end by 6 bases; junction bases not matched to a gene: 7. There are 14 residues in the CDR3. Germline V gene lookup returns CDR1 SGHRS and CDR2 YFSETQ. The CDR3 coding sequence is TGCGCCAGCAGCCTGGACAGGGTTGGGGATACGCAGTATTTT. Encoded protein: CASSLDRVGDTQYF. The full variable domain, completed using reference TRBV5-1 and TRBJ2-3, is KAGVTQTPRYLIKTRGQQVTLSCSPISGHRSVSWYQQTPGQGLQFLFEYFSETQRNKGNFPGRFSGRQFSNSRSEMNVSTLELGDSALYLCASSLDRVGDTQYFGPGTRLTVL.

V is TRBV3-1 (or the pseudogene TRBV3-2) and J is TRBJ2-7, with 7 bases matching TRBD1. CDR1 and CDR2 from the germline V gene are LGHDT and YNNKEL (reference sequence). This CDR3 contains 14 residues. V lost 1 base and J lost 5; bases outside the gene matches: 5. CDR3 amino acids: CASSQGQGYHEQYF. The DNA for the CDR3 is TGTGCCAGCAGCCAAGGACAGGGCTACCACGAGCAGTACTTC.

V usage is TRBV4-2 and J usage is TRBJ2-1; a weak D match, TRBD2 (6 bases). CDR1 LGHNA and CDR2 YNFKEQ come from the germline V gene. This CDR3 region has 16 residues. Trimming left V 0 bases short and J 2 bases short, with 11 bases between. The CDR3 region is CASSQEVGGTYNEQFF. The CDR3 nucleotides are TGTGCCAGCAGCCAAGAGGTAGGCGGGACCTACAATGAGCAGTTCTTC.

The V gene is TRBV10-3, the J gene TRBJ1-3; D perhaps matches TRBD1 (5 bases). The CDR3 runs 15 residues. Trimming took off 0 bases at V and 5 bases at J, with 11 bases between the two ends. Germline V lookup: CDR1 ENHRY, CDR2 SYGVKD. The CDR3 DNA sequence: TGTGCCATCAGTGAGTCTCCAGGGATCAGAAACACCATATATTTT. It is translated as CAISESPGIRNTIYF.

J is TRBJ2-7 and V is TRBV5-8; 7 bases fit TRBD1. The CDR3 runs to 15 residues. The V gene end was trimmed by 0 bases and the J gene end by 4 bases; junction bases not matched to a gene: 7. The germline V gene has CDR1 SGHTS and CDR2 YDEGEE. The CDR3 protein is CASSLAGGAAYEQYF. CDR3 nucleotide sequence: TGTGCCAGCAGCTTGGCAGGGGGAGCAGCTTACGAGCAGTACTTC.

This clone was found a few times. The V call is TRBV5-1, the J call TRBJ2-2, with D unclear. Trimming removed 0 bases from V and 6 bases from J, with 12 bases in between. The germline V gene has CDR1 SGHRS and CDR2 YFSETQ. The CDR3 is 15 amino acids. The CDR3 loop is CASSLDVSLSGELFF. Written as DNA, the CDR3 is TGCGCCAGCAGCTTGGATGTCAGTTTGTCCGGGGAGCTGTTTTTT.

The rearrangement uses TRBV28 and TRBJ1-3; D gene uncertain. The germline V gene encodes CDR1 MDHEN and CDR2 SYDVKM. This CDR3 comprises 18 residues. V was shortened by 6 bases and J by 1 base, with 22 bases between the two germline ends. CDR3 residues: CASSMGGSSVPSGNTIYF. The CDR3 nucleotides read TGTGCCAGCAGCATGGGTGGCTCCAGCGTCCCTTCTGGAAACACCATATATTTT.

The genes are TRBV28 and TRBJ2-3; 16 nucleotides agree with TRBD2. Germline CDR1 MDHEN, CDR2 SYDVKM. J was trimmed by 5 bases and V by 11 bases; bases with no gene match: 7. The CDR3 is 15 amino acids. The CDR3, as DNA: TGTGCCGGCGGGACTAGCGGGAGGGCCAAAGATACGCAGTATTTT. Its protein product is CAGGTSGRAKDTQYF.

The gene calls are TRBV7-9 and TRBJ2-1; 7 positions agree with TRBD1. CDR1 SEHNR and CDR2 FQNEAQ come from the germline V gene (reference sequence). This CDR3 comprises 15 residues. V lost 5 bases to trimming and J lost 7 bases; unmatched junction nucleotides: 11. CDR3 sequence: CASSLGTATWNEQFF. Here the CDR3 DNA reads TGTGCCAGCAGCCTCGGGACAGCTACGTGGAATGAGCAGTTCTTC.

This clone was seen only a few times. V gene TRBV6-4 combines with J gene TRBJ2-1; 11 bases line up with TRBD1. This CDR3 has 14 amino acids. V shed 3 bases and J 6 bases; nucleotides not matched to a gene: 1. Per germline, CDR1 MRHNA and CDR2 SNTAGT. CDR3 nucleotide sequence: TGTGCCAGCAGTGAGGGGACAGGGGGCAATGAGCAGTTCTTC. Protein: CASSEGTGGNEQFF.

The rearrangement links TRBV19 to TRBJ2-1; perhaps TRBD2 as D (5 bases). CDR1 is LNHDA and CDR2 is SQIVND in the germline V gene (reference sequence). The CDR3 has 14 amino acids. The germline V and J ends were trimmed by 3 bases and 5 bases, with 11 bases remaining between them. The CDR3 nucleotides are TGTGCCAGTAGTATCCAGTCCGGGAACAATGAGCAGTTCTTC. Its translation: CASSIQSGNNEQFF. The variable domain in full, with the rest retrieved from reference TRBV19 and TRBJ2-1, is DGGITQSPKYLFRKEGQNVTLSCEQNLNHDAMYWYRQDPGQGLRLIYYSQIVNDFQKGDIAEGYSVSREKKESFPLTVTSAQKNPTAFYLCASSIQSGNNEQFFGPGTRLTVL.

V gene TRBV28 combines with J gene TRBJ1-5, with 7 bases identical to TRBD1. Germline CDR1 and CDR2: MDHEN and SYDVKM. The CDR3 length is 12 residues. V was clipped by 8 bases and J by 4 bases; unmatched bases: 2. DNA for the CDR3: TGTGCCAGCCAGGGGGAGAATCAGCCCCAGCATTTT. It is translated as CASQGENQPQHF.

This clone appeared a few times. The chain carries TRBV19 and TRBJ2-1; possibly TRBD2 for D (5 bases). V shed 1 base and J shed 4 bases, with 11 bases lying between them. Looked up from germline, CDR1 is LNHDA and CDR2 is SQIVND (reference sequence). The CDR3 extends over 15 amino acids. CDR3 DNA: TGTGCCAGTAGTATAGCAGCGGCCTATTACAATGAGCAGTTCTTC. The encoded protein is CASSIAAAYYNEQFF.

The chain links TRBV28 to TRBJ1-5; 9 bases are a match to TRBD1. The CDR3 loop spans 14 amino acids. The V gene end was trimmed by 6 bases and the J gene end by 6 bases; junction bases not matched to a gene: 6. The germline gives CDR1 MDHEN, CDR2 SYDVKM. The CDR3 spells CASRTGTGSQPQHF. CDR3 in DNA: TGTGCCAGCAGGACCGGGACAGGGAGTCAGCCCCAGCATTTT. Complete variable domain (other parts from reference TRBV28 and TRBJ1-5): DVKVTQSSRYLVKRTGEKVFLECVQDMDHENMFWYRQDPGLGLRLIYFSYDVKMKEKGDIPEGYSVSREKKERFSLILESASTNQTSMYLCASRTGTGSQPQHFGDGTRLSIL.

The V gene is TRBV28, the J gene TRBJ1-5; the D gene is possibly TRBD1 (5 bases). V lost 4 bases and J lost 0, with 10 bases in between. In germline, CDR1 is MDHEN, CDR2 SYDVKM. The CDR3 sequence is 15 residues long. Here the CDR3 reads CASSYLTVSNQPQHF. DNA of the CDR3: TGTGCCAGCAGTTACTTGACAGTTAGCAATCAGCCCCAGCATTTT.

The chain uses TRBV18 and TRBJ2-2, with D possibly matching TRBD1 (5 bases). CDR1 is KGHSH and CDR2 is LQKENI in the germline V gene. Trimming pared 3 bases from V and 8 bases from J, leaving 16 bases between. The CDR3 is 15 amino acids. This CDR3 reads CASSPGADAPGELFF. CDR3 sequence (DNA): TGTGCCAGCTCACCTGGGGCCGACGCACCGGGGGAGCTGTTTTTT.

This clone has only a few counts. The rearrangement uses TRBV4-1 and TRBJ2-7; 8 bases line up with TRBD2. V gave up 4 bases and J gave up 5 bases; unmatched junction bases: 7. Germline CDR1 MGHRA, CDR2 YSYEKL. The length of the CDR3 is 14 residues. CDR3 bases: TGCGCCAGCAGCCGAGGGACTAGTAGAAACGAGCAGTACTTC. Translation gives CASSRGTSRNEQYF.

This chain uses TRBV18 with TRBJ2-7; 8 bases are shared with TRBD1. This CDR3 spans 16 amino acids. V gave up 4 bases and J gave up 2 bases; unmatched junction bases: 10. In germline, CDR1 is KGHSH, CDR2 LQKENI. The chain's CDR3 is CASSLRQGLNPYEQYF. The CDR3, as DNA: TGTGCCAGCTCACTTCGACAGGGGTTGAACCCCTACGAGCAGTACTTC.

CDR3 amino acids: CASSLQGMGTEAFF. CDR3 DNA sequence: TGCGCCAGCAGCCTACAGGGGATGGGCACTGAAGCTTTCTTT. The chain employs TRBV4-1 and TRBJ1-1; 7 nucleotides agree with TRBD1. Germline CDR1 MGHRA, CDR2 YSYEKL. J was trimmed by 4 bases and V by 4 bases; bases with no gene match: 6. There are 14 residues in the CDR3.

The J gene is TRBJ2-3, the V gene TRBV28, with D unclear. The CDR3 is 15 amino acids. V dropped 8 bases and J dropped 0 bases, with 15 bases sitting between them. CDR1 and CDR2 from the germline V gene are MDHEN and SYDVKM. The CDR3 region is CASGGATSSTDTQYF. In DNA form, the CDR3 reads TGTGCCAGCGGCGGTGCAACCTCTAGCACAGATACGCAGTATTTT.

The chain joins TRBV7-2 to TRBJ2-7; 9 nucleotides align to TRBD2. Germline V gene sequence: CDR1 SGHTA, CDR2 FQGNSA. Unmatched junction bases numbered 7, after V lost 5 bases and J lost 2 bases. The CDR3 is 15 amino acids. CDR3 amino acids: CASSPWTSATYEQYF. The DNA for the CDR3 is TGTGCCAGCAGCCCTTGGACTAGCGCAACCTACGAGCAGTACTTC.

The chain combines TRBV5-1 with TRBJ2-7; tentative D call: TRBD1 (6 bases). The CDR3 loop spans 16 amino acids. V lost 2 bases and J lost 0, with 15 bases in between. Germline V CDR1 and CDR2: SGHRS, YFSETQ. The CDR3: CASSFRVQGTSYEQYF. The CDR3 DNA is TGCGCCAGCAGCTTTAGGGTGCAGGGGACCTCCTACGAGCAGTACTTC.

The chain uses TRBV7-6 and TRBJ1-6, with TRBD1 matching 10 bases. This CDR3 contains 14 residues. V was pared by 5 bases and J by 10 bases, with 5 bases of the junction left unmatched. The germline V gene encodes CDR1 SGHVS and CDR2 FNYEAQ. The CDR3 sequence is CASSRQGAGSPLHF. The CDR3 region has the DNA TGTGCCAGCAGCCGACAGGGGGCAGGATCACCCCTCCACTTT.

The chain has TRBV7-9 and TRBJ2-1, with 7 bases identical to TRBD1. Losses at the gene ends were 4 bases for V and 6 bases for J; bases not matched to a gene: 6. This CDR3 spans 14 amino acids. Germline V gene data show CDR1 as SEHNR and CDR2 as FQNEAQ (reference sequence). CDR3 in amino acids: CASSSQGQLNEQFF. The CDR3 DNA follows: TGTGCCAGCAGCTCCCAGGGACAGCTCAATGAGCAGTTCTTC.

This clone was counted a single time. The chain links TRBV6-2 or TRBV6-3 to TRBJ2-1; the match to TRBD2 covers 9 bases. The CDR3 is 17 amino acids. Germline loops: CDR1 MNHEY, CDR2 SVGEGT. V lost 6 bases to trimming and J lost 4 bases; unmatched junction nucleotides: 13. The CDR3 DNA is TGTGCCAGCAGCCTCAACGTAGCGGGAGCTGAATACAATGAGCAGTTCTTC. It encodes CASSLNVAGAEYNEQFF.

This clone was recorded only once. The chain couples TRBV19 to TRBJ1-5, with 8 positions matching TRBD1. The CDR3 spans 15 residues. With V trimmed by 4 bases and J by 7 bases, 9 bases remained unmatched. CDR1 LNHDA and CDR2 SQIVND come from the germline V gene (reference sequence). The CDR3 region has the DNA TGTGCCAGTAGTACCCTGACAGGGGTGGACCAGCCCCAGCATTTT. Its translation is CASSTLTGVDQPQHF.

This clone was observed a handful of times. The rearrangement uses TRBV2 and TRBJ2-1; 13 nucleotides agree with TRBD2. The CDR3 is made up of 16 amino acids. The germline gives CDR1 SNHLY, CDR2 FYNNEI. Trimming at V came to 6 bases and at J to 7 bases, leaving 9 bases not matched to a gene. Here the CDR3 DNA reads TGTGCCAGCAGAGTACTAGCGGGAGGGCCGGGGAATGAGCAGTTCTTC. Its translation is CASRVLAGGPGNEQFF.